One sample yielded the 28 T cell receptor beta chains listed below, sequenced in a study of blood T cell repertoires in COVID-19. Clones were sequenced by immunoSEQ multiplex PCR, and TCRdb holds only the in-frame ones, with some missing. The sample yields fewer than 40,000 clones, about 89% seen once. The sample taken for sequencing was peripheral blood. The receptors were sampled from a human donor in a cohort sampled during active COVID-19.

This clone occurred a few times. V is TRBV6-5 and J is TRBJ2-7; 9 nucleotides match TRBD1. The CDR3 extends over 15 amino acids. Germline loops: CDR1 MNHEY, CDR2 SVGAGI. With 0 bases clipped from V and 5 bases from J, the junction kept 5 bases outside the gene matches. The CDR3 is CASSYSPGTGNEQYF. CDR3 sequence (DNA): TGTGCCAGCAGTTACTCCCCCGGGACAGGGAACGAGCAGTACTTC.

V is TRBV3-1 (or the pseudogene TRBV3-2) and J is TRBJ2-2; D is undetermined. This CDR3 region has 12 residues. Trimming removed 1 base at V and 7 bases at J, with 4 bases between. CDR1 is LGHDT and CDR2 is YNNKEL in the germline V gene (reference sequence). In nucleotides, the CDR3 is TGTGCCAGCAGCCAAGGCGGCGGGGAGCTGTTTTTT. Protein sequence: CASSQGGGELFF.

The rearrangement joins TRBV5-5 to TRBJ2-2; 13 positions match TRBD2. The CDR3 runs 16 residues. Germline assignment: CDR1 SGHKS and CDR2 YYEKEE (reference sequence). The J segment lost 6 bases and the V segment lost 4 bases, leaving 6 bases of the junction unmatched. This chain's CDR3 is CASSARLAGGPGELFF. Written as DNA, the CDR3 is TGTGCCAGCAGCGCCCGACTAGCGGGGGGCCCCGGGGAGCTGTTTTTT.

The chain couples TRBV30 to TRBJ1-4; the D is unclear. Germline lookup yields CDR1 GTSNPN and CDR2 SVGIG (reference sequence). Trimming took off 0 bases at V and 3 bases at J, with 8 bases between the two ends. There are 14 residues in the CDR3. DNA of the CDR3: TGTGCCTGGAGTGTAGGCGGGGCTAATGAAAAACTGTTTTTT. This sequence encodes CAWSVGGANEKLFF.

J is TRBJ2-2 and V is TRBV9; 9 bases match TRBD2. This CDR3 is built from 16 residues. Trimming took 0 bases from V and 1 from J; bases not matched to a gene: 1. Germline CDR1 SGDLS, CDR2 YYNGEE. The chain's CDR3 is CASSVGLAENTGELFF. CDR3 DNA sequence: TGTGCCAGCAGCGTAGGACTAGCGGAGAACACCGGGGAGCTGTTTTTT. Variable domain in full (rest from reference TRBV9 and TRBJ2-2): DSGVTQTPKHLITATGQRVTLRCSPRSGDLSVYWYQQSLDQGLQFLIQYYNGEERAKGNILERFSAQQFPDLHSELNLSSLELGDSALYFCASSVGLAENTGELFFGEGSRLTVL.

This sequence joins TRBV9 and TRBJ2-5; TRBD2 matches at 15 bases. V was clipped by 4 bases and J by 5 bases; unmatched bases: 12. The length of the CDR3 is 18 residues. Germline V CDR1 and CDR2: SGDLS, YYNGEE. In DNA, the CDR3 is TGTGCCAGCAGCTACGGTCAGGGACTAGCGGGGGGTCGTGAGACCCAGTACTTC. It yields the protein CASSYGQGLAGGRETQYF.

The chain employs TRBV4-3 and TRBJ2-1; 9 bases align to TRBD2. Germline V gene lookup returns CDR1 LGHNA and CDR2 YSLEER. The trim removed 1 base at V and 8 bases at J, leaving 6 bases unmatched. The CDR3 runs 15 residues. CDR3 coding DNA: TGCGCCAGCAGCCAAGCGACTAGCGGTGGGGATGAGCAGTTCTTC. Translated, it gives CASSQATSGGDEQFF.

The V call is TRBV9, the J call TRBJ2-5; D may be TRBD2 (6 bases). Germline V gene data show CDR1 as SGDLS and CDR2 as YYNGEE. The CDR3 runs 12 residues. Deletions cut 7 bases from V and 3 bases from J, with 10 bases between. CDR3 DNA sequence: TGTGCCAGCGGGACGGGGGAAGAGACCCAGTACTTC. It codes for CASGTGEETQYF.

DNA of the CDR3: TGTGCCAGCAGCCCGACAGGAAGGACTGGGGCCAACGTCCTGACTTTC. Protein: CASSPTGRTGANVLTF. This chain uses TRBV3-1 (or the pseudogene TRBV3-2) with TRBJ2-6, with D maybe TRBD1 (6 bases). The CDR3 length is 16 residues. The V gene lost 4 bases and the J gene lost 2 bases, with 12 bases spanning the gap. Germline V lookup: CDR1 LGHDT, CDR2 YNNKEL (reference sequence).

The chain joins TRBV7-9 to TRBJ2-7; 9 nucleotides agree with TRBD2. CDR1 and CDR2 from the germline V gene are SEHNR and FQNEAQ (reference sequence). The CDR3 length is 16 residues. J gave up 2 bases and V 5 bases, and 10 bases lay outside the gene matches. The DNA of the CDR3 is TGTGCCAGCAGCAGACCTAGCGGGGTAAATACCTACGAGCAGTACTTC. Translating gives CASSRPSGVNTYEQYF.

This chain links TRBV6-6 with TRBJ1-3; a possible D gene is TRBD1 (5 bases). The CDR3 has 14 amino acids. Germline V gene data show CDR1 as MNHNY and CDR2 as SVGAGI (reference sequence). The V and J ends lost 7 bases and 4 bases respectively, with 14 bases between them. CDR3: CASILQVDGNTIYF. For the CDR3, the DNA is TGTGCCAGCATTTTACAGGTGGACGGAAACACCATATATTTT.

In its sample, this clone was seen a few times. This chain joins TRBV2 and TRBJ1-2; TRBD1 matches at 8 bases. This CDR3 is 13 amino acids long. Germline CDR1 SNHLY, CDR2 FYNNEI. The V segment lost 7 bases and the J segment 4 bases; nucleotides outside the gene matches: 5. The CDR3 coding sequence is TGTGCCAGCAAGGCAGGGGGCAGCTATGGCTACACCTTC. Its translation is CASKAGGSYGYTF.

V gene TRBV24-1 combines with J gene TRBJ2-1; TRBD1 matches at 7 bases. The CDR3 has 13 amino acids. J gave up 5 bases and V 9 bases, and 6 bases lay outside the gene matches. Per the germline V gene, CDR1 is KGHDR and CDR2 is SFDVKD. CDR3 sequence: CATSGTVDNEQFF. The CDR3 nucleotides read TGTGCCACCTCCGGGACAGTTGACAATGAGCAGTTCTTC.

This clone was observed a single time. V usage is TRBV5-1 and J usage is TRBJ1-2; tentative D call: TRBD1 (6 bases). The germline CDR1 and CDR2 sequences are SGHRS and YFSETQ. The length of the CDR3 is 14 residues. V lost 3 bases to trimming and J lost 6 bases, with 15 bases between them. CDR3 nucleotides: TGCGCCAGCAGCTCATTACAGGGTTTTGATGGCTACACCTTC. It encodes CASSSLQGFDGYTF.

The chain recombines TRBV5-1 with TRBJ1-6; TRBD1 matches 9 bases. J gave up 8 bases and V 3 bases, and 3 bases lay outside the gene matches. This CDR3 is 14 amino acids long. CDR1 and CDR2 from the germline V gene are SGHRS and YFSETQ. The chain's CDR3 is CASSSTGGDSPLHF. The CDR3 nucleotides read TGCGCCAGCAGCTCGACAGGGGGGGATTCACCCCTCCACTTT.

This clone was observed a few times. The chain employs TRBV7-8 and TRBJ1-5; D uncertain. Trimming cost V 3 bases and J 7 bases, with 10 bases left between them. Germline V gene lookup returns CDR1 SGHVS and CDR2 FQNEAQ. The CDR3 is made up of 13 amino acids. For the CDR3, the DNA is TGTGCCAGCAGCTTGTGGAGGGAACAGCCCCAGCATTTT. Its translation is CASSLWREQPQHF.

The V gene is TRBV28, the J gene TRBJ2-2; 9 bases map to TRBD1. The CDR3 sequence is 14 residues long. Germline V gene lookup returns CDR1 MDHEN and CDR2 SYDVKM. V was pared by 6 bases and J by 4 bases, with 3 bases of the junction left unmatched. The CDR3: CASRRGQGTGELFF. Here the CDR3 DNA reads TGTGCCAGCAGACGGGGACAGGGCACCGGGGAGCTGTTTTTT.

The rearrangement joins TRBV12-3 or TRBV12-4 to TRBJ2-3, with 10 nucleotides matching TRBD2. The CDR3 is 13 amino acids. Trimming at V came to 10 bases and at J to 3 bases, leaving 4 bases not matched to a gene. In DNA form, the CDR3 reads TGTGCCACCGTAGCGGGAGGTACAGATACGCAGTATTTT. It specifies CATVAGGTDTQYF.

The CDR3, as DNA: TGTGCCAGTAGCGGGGACAGGGGGCTTACCGGGGAGCTGTTTTTT. Protein: CASSGDRGLTGELFF. The chain couples TRBV19 to TRBJ2-2; 12 bases are a match to TRBD1. This CDR3 region has 15 residues. Germline loops: CDR1 LNHDA, CDR2 SQIVND (reference sequence). The V segment lost 6 bases and the J segment 5 bases; nucleotides outside the gene matches: 4.

The genes are TRBV28 and TRBJ2-4; no firm D call. This CDR3 region has 15 residues. Germline V gene lookup returns CDR1 MDHEN and CDR2 SYDVKM. Deletions cut 7 bases from V and 0 bases from J, with 13 bases between. In DNA, the CDR3 is TGTGCCAGCATGTCGCAGACACTAGCCAAAAACATTCAGTACTTC. Translation: CASMSQTLAKNIQYF.

The rearrangement uses TRBV12-3 or TRBV12-4 and TRBJ2-1; 7 bases fit TRBD1. The V segment lost 5 bases and the J segment 9 bases; nucleotides outside the gene matches: 7. The length of the CDR3 is 13 residues. The chain's CDR3 is CASSTRQGAEQFF. The CDR3 DNA reads as TGTGCCAGCAGTACAAGACAGGGAGCTGAGCAGTTCTTC.

This clone was seen a single time. J is TRBJ2-5 and V is TRBV4-1; D not certain. V was clipped by 1 base and J by 2 bases, with 14 bases between them. The CDR3 has 16 residues. Germline V gene lookup returns CDR1 MGHRA and CDR2 YSYEKL. This CDR3 reads CASSQGSSALQETQYF. For the CDR3, the DNA is TGCGCCAGCAGCCAAGGGTCCAGCGCCTTACAAGAGACCCAGTACTTC.

This clone was detected a few times. The gene calls are TRBV5-1 and TRBJ1-6, with 9 nucleotides matching TRBD1. The CDR3 totals 15 residues. CDR1 and CDR2 (germline): SGHRS, YFSETQ. V lost 4 bases to trimming and J lost 10 bases; unmatched junction nucleotides: 9. As DNA, the CDR3 is TGCGCCAGCAGCCTGAAGGGACAGGGAGGGTCACCCCTCCACTTT. It codes for CASSLKGQGGSPLHF.

The chain is built from TRBV4-1 and TRBJ2-3; maybe TRBD2 (5 bases). V lost 3 bases and J 7 bases, leaving 11 bases between the germline ends. The CDR3 has 13 residues. Germline lookup yields CDR1 MGHRA and CDR2 YSYEKL. CDR3 amino acids: CASSQGVANTQYF. The CDR3 nucleotides are TGCGCCAGCAGCCAGGGAGTAGCGAATACGCAGTATTTT.

The rearrangement links TRBV4-1 to TRBJ2-5, with D possibly TRBD1 on 6 matching bases. The ends were cut back, 3 bases at V and 5 bases at J, with 19 bases in the middle. Per germline, CDR1 MGHRA and CDR2 YSYEKL. The CDR3 runs to 16 residues. The CDR3 loop is CASSQSSGDLVETQYF. DNA for the CDR3: TGCGCCAGCAGCCAGAGTTCAGGGGATTTGGTGGAGACCCAGTACTTC.

The V gene is TRBV11-2, the J gene TRBJ2-7, with 8 bases identical to TRBD1. CDR3 length equals 15 residues. Germline V lookup: CDR1 SGHAT, CDR2 FQNNGV. After removal of 5 bases from V and 5 bases from J, the junction contained 11 bases not matched to a gene. In DNA, the CDR3 is TGTGCCAGCAGCGTTGGACAGGGAAATATCGACGAGCAGTACTTC. Protein: CASSVGQGNIDEQYF.

The chain carries TRBV15 and TRBJ1-4; D gene ambiguous. V dropped 0 bases and J dropped 3 bases, with 8 bases sitting between them. Germline CDR1 is LNHNV and CDR2 is YYDKDF (reference sequence). This CDR3 is 15 amino acids long. The CDR3 sequence is CATSREVNSNEKLFF. The CDR3 nucleotides read TGTGCCACCAGCAGAGAAGTCAACTCTAATGAAAAACTGTTTTTT.

The V gene is TRBV6-1, the J gene TRBJ1-2, with 9 bases matching TRBD1. J gave up 4 bases and V 0 bases, and 3 bases lay outside the gene matches. This CDR3 contains 15 residues. Germline V gene sequence: CDR1 MNHNS, CDR2 SASEGT. CDR3 in DNA: TGTGCCAGCAGTGAAGCCCGGACAGGGGTCTATGGCTACACCTTC. Its protein product is CASSEARTGVYGYTF.